These 18 T cell receptor beta chains were sequenced from one sample in a study of blood T cells in healthy people across ages. It was with a sample-barcoded 5' primer and a J-beta primer mix that a second PCR of roughly 7 to 12 cycles was run. From the 5' RACE reads, TCRdb called clonotypes with MiXCR, one entry per CDR3 protein. The sample yields 910,000 or so distinct CDR3 sequences, roughly half seen once. Sample: blood. These receptors were taken from an older woman in good health.

This clonotype was seen a few times. V and J are TRBV6-6 and TRBJ1-2; TRBD1 aligns across 7 bases. J lost 8 bases, V lost 5 bases, and 17 bases had no gene match. The CDR3 runs to 16 residues. From germline, CDR1 is MNHNY and CDR2 SVGAGI (reference sequence). The CDR3 DNA is TGTGCCAGCAGTACCAGGACAGGAGGCTTCGAGGGGGGCTACACCTTC. As protein: CASSTRTGGFEGGYTF.

The rearrangement uses TRBV7-8 and TRBJ1-1; perhaps TRBD1 as D (6 bases). The V gene's germline CDR1 is SGHVS and CDR2 FQNEAQ. This CDR3 region has 13 residues. V gave up 5 bases and J gave up 3 bases, with 10 bases separating them. CDR3 loop: CASSAHRDTEAFF. The CDR3 coding sequence is TGTGCCAGCAGCGCGCACAGGGACACTGAAGCTTTCTTT. The full variable domain, with the rest looked up from reference TRBV7-8 and TRBJ1-1, is GAGVSQSPRYKVAKRGQDVALRCDPISGHVSLFWYQQALGQGPEFLTYFQNEAQLDKSGLPSDRFFAERPEGSVSTLKIQRTQQEDSAVYLCASSAHRDTEAFFGQGTRLTVV.

This clonotype has a handful of counts. The chain employs TRBV6-5 and TRBJ2-5, with 7 nucleotides matching TRBD2. The trim removed 2 bases at V and 4 bases at J, leaving 16 bases unmatched. This CDR3 is built from 18 residues. In germline, CDR1 is MNHEY, CDR2 SVGAGI. CDR3 nucleotides: TGTGCCAGCAGTTACGGAAATTCGGGAGGTGGGTTAGGAGAGACCCAGTACTTC. This translates into CASSYGNSGGGLGETQYF.

V is TRBV7-9 and J is TRBJ2-3; a weak D match, TRBD2 (5 bases). The germline V gene encodes CDR1 SEHNR and CDR2 FQNEAQ (reference sequence). The CDR3 runs to 14 residues. V lost 6 bases to trimming and J lost 1 base, with 11 bases between them. Here the CDR3 DNA reads TGTGCCAGCAGGGGAGCGAGGGGCACAGATACGCAGTATTTT. This sequence encodes CASRGARGTDTQYF.

The V gene is TRBV4-1, the J gene TRBJ2-4, with 10 nucleotides matching TRBD2. The J call is in doubt because the DNA end fits TRBJ2-7 better. Germline-derived CDR1 and CDR2 are MGHRA and YSYEKL. The CDR3 extends over 16 amino acids. In DNA form, the CDR3 reads TGCGCCAGCAGCCAAGATCGGGCTAGCGGGAGATACGAGCAGTACTTC. Translating it yields CASSQDRASGRYEQYF.

In its sample, this clonotype was seen a few times. J is TRBJ2-1 and V is TRBV5-1; 7 bases map to TRBD2. Losses at the gene ends were 0 bases for V and 8 bases for J; bases not matched to a gene: 5. The germline V gene has CDR1 SGHRS and CDR2 YFSETQ. CDR3 length: 14 amino acids. CDR3 nucleotide sequence: TGCGCCAGCAGCTTGGGGGCGGGAGAGGATGAGCAGTTCTTC. It specifies CASSLGAGEDEQFF.

The chain uses TRBV5-1 and TRBJ2-1, with D perhaps TRBD2 (6 bases). The CDR3 totals 16 residues. Per germline, CDR1 SGHRS and CDR2 YFSETQ. Trimming took off 0 bases at V and 3 bases at J, with 13 bases between the two ends. DNA for the CDR3: TGCGCCAGCAGCTTGGTCGGCGGAGGGATCTACAATGAGCAGTTCTTC. It yields the protein CASSLVGGGIYNEQFF.

The rearrangement links TRBV12-3 or TRBV12-4 to TRBJ2-2, with D perhaps given as TRBD1 or TRBD2 (5 bases each). Trimming took off 3 bases at V and 4 bases at J, with 15 bases between the two ends. CDR3 length equals 16 residues. As DNA, the CDR3 is TGTGCCAGCAGTTTTGGGCAGGGCGAGGGCACCGGGGAGCTGTTTTTT. Protein product: CASSFGQGEGTGELFF.

The rearrangement uses TRBV6-1 and TRBJ2-5, with D uncertain. From germline, CDR1 is MNHNS and CDR2 SASEGT. Trimming stripped 6 bases from V and 5 bases from J, with 13 bases between. The CDR3 loop spans 13 amino acids. CDR3 in amino acids: CASRPASRETQYF. CDR3 nucleotides: TGTGCCAGCAGACCGGCTAGTCGGGAGACCCAGTACTTC.

The rearrangement joins TRBV5-5 to TRBJ2-6; either TRBD1 or TRBD2 may supply D (5 bases each). CDR3 length: 15 amino acids. Germline lookup yields CDR1 SGHKS and CDR2 YYEKEE (reference sequence). Trimming pared 10 bases from V and 0 bases from J, leaving 14 bases between. CDR3 in DNA: TGTGCCTGTCGGGACGTCTTCTCTGGGGCCAACGTCCTGACTTTC. It is translated as CACRDVFSGANVLTF.

The chain employs TRBV5-1 and TRBJ2-5, with TRBD1 identical over 10 bases. CDR3 length: 18 amino acids. The ends lost 2 bases at V and 2 bases at J; junction bases unmatched: 12. The germline V gene encodes CDR1 SGHRS and CDR2 YFSETQ. The CDR3 here is CASSFLSGQGYKQETQYF. CDR3 bases: TGCGCCAGCAGCTTTCTCTCGGGACAGGGGTATAAACAAGAGACCCAGTACTTC. Drawing the rest from reference TRBV5-1 and TRBJ2-5, the complete variable domain is KAGVTQTPRYLIKTRGQQVTLSCSPISGHRSVSWYQQTPGQGLQFLFEYFSETQRNKGNFPGRFSGRQFSNSRSEMNVSTLELGDSALYLCASSFLSGQGYKQETQYFGPGTRLLVL.

The V call is TRBV20-1, the J call TRBJ2-6; weak D call: TRBD1 (5 bases). The germline gives CDR1 DFQATT, CDR2 SNEGSKA (reference sequence). Trimming removed 0 bases from V and 5 bases from J, with 14 bases in between. The CDR3 contains 16 residues. In nucleotides, the CDR3 is TGCAGTGCTAGAGATCGACAGCAGGTCTGGGCCAACGTCCTGACTTTC. Its translation is CSARDRQQVWANVLTF.

The chain uses TRBV30 and TRBJ2-7; no clear D gene. The CDR3 runs 11 residues. Trimming stripped 5 bases from V and 0 bases from J, with 5 bases between. In germline, CDR1 is GTSNPN, CDR2 SVGIG (reference sequence). CDR3 in DNA: TGTGCCTGGGGGTCCTCCTACGAGCAGTACTTC. It specifies CAWGSSYEQYF.

The genes are TRBV5-1 and TRBJ2-2, with D hard to call. Germline CDR1 is SGHRS and CDR2 is YFSETQ. Trimming removed 6 bases from V and 1 base from J, with 10 bases in between. The CDR3 spans 14 residues. This CDR3 reads CASTPRQNTGELFF. The CDR3 region has the DNA TGCGCCAGCACGCCTAGGCAGAACACCGGGGAGCTGTTTTTT.

This clonotype was observed once. The chain uses TRBV28 and TRBJ2-4, with D perhaps matching TRBD2 (6 bases). Matching the DNA end better, TRBJ2-7 makes the J call doubtful. CDR3 size: 13 residues. Germline V gene lookup returns CDR1 MDHEN and CDR2 SYDVKM. The CDR3 is CASTRGAHGEQYF. In DNA, the CDR3 is TGTGCCAGCACCCGCGGGGCCCACGGCGAGCAGTACTTC.

The rearrangement links TRBV20-1 to TRBJ1-1, with 7 positions matching TRBD1. With 6 bases clipped from V and 3 bases from J, the junction kept 7 bases outside the gene matches. The CDR3 is made up of 13 amino acids. Germline V gene lookup returns CDR1 DFQATT and CDR2 SNEGSKA (reference sequence). The CDR3: CSAAPGGDTEAFF. CDR3 nucleotides: TGCAGTGCAGCCCCAGGGGGGGACACTGAAGCTTTCTTT.

The chain has TRBV7-3 and TRBJ2-5; 7 nucleotides align to TRBD2. CDR3 length equals 15 residues. V was clipped by 2 bases and J by 4 bases; unmatched bases: 7. The germline V gene encodes CDR1 SGHTA and CDR2 FQGTGA. CDR3 loop: CASSLVGGRRETQYF. DNA for the CDR3: TGTGCCAGCAGCTTAGTGGGGGGGAGACGAGAGACCCAGTACTTC.

CDR3 sequence: CASSPTGLAGPNLRNIQYF. CDR3 DNA: TGTGCCAGCAGCCCCACGGGACTAGCGGGGCCGAACCTCCGAAACATTCAGTACTTC. This chain joins TRBV7-2 and TRBJ2-4; 13 bases are a match to TRBD2. The CDR3 contains 19 residues. J lost 6 bases, V lost 5 bases, and 16 bases had no gene match. Germline CDR1 and CDR2: SGHTA and FQGNSA.